Listed below are T cell receptor beta chains from one sample, sequenced in a study of siplizumab effects on memory and regulatory T cells. The method was immunoSEQ multiplex PCR; TCRdb's version includes in-frame clones alone and lacks a portion of them. Here the sample spans roughly 92,000 clones, about 94% being singletons. Sample: non-Treg CD4+ T cells sorted from blood. These TCRs come from a human donor in good health. Each CDR3 is given with its conserved first and last residue. The order of the fields is V gene, J gene, CDR3 protein.

TRBV7-9	TRBJ2-7	CASSLKLAGPYEQYF
TRBV18	TRBJ2-7	CASSPPRVPYEQYF
TRBV5-4	TRBJ2-5	CASSGSRVQETQYF
TRBV5-1	TRBJ2-3	CASQIGTSGFYTDTQYF
TRBV10-1	TRBJ2-3	CASSATGDTQYF
TRBV27	TRBJ2-7	CASSPTHPSWTTTYEQYF
TRBV5-4	TRBJ2-3	CASSSHLAGGTDTQYF
TRBV28	TRBJ2-6	CASGHRGTPTGANVLTF
TRBV7-3	TRBJ2-7	CASSLLVNRFYEQYF
TRBV27	TRBJ1-5	CASSLGPTGFNQPQHF
TRBV18	TRBJ2-2	CASSATLLEKEAGELFF
TRBV27	TRBJ1-5	CASSLGTNQPQHF
TRBV6-6	TRBJ1-5	CASTQVDAQPQHF
TRBV20-1	TRBJ2-7	CSGKASEQYF